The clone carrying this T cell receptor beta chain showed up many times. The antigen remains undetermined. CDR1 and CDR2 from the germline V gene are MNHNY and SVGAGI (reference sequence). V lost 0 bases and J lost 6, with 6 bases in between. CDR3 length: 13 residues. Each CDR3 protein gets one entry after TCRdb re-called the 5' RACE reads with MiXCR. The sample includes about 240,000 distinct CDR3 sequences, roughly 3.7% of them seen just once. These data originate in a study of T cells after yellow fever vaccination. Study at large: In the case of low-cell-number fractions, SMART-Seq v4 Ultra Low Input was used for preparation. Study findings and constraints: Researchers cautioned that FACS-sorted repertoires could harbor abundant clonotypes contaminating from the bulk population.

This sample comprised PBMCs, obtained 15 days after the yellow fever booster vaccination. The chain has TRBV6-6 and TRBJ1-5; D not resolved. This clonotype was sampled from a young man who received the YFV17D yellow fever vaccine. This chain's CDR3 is CASSYSGFQPQHF. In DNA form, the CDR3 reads TGTGCCAGCAGTTACTCTGGGTTTCAGCCCCAGCATTTT.